Sequencing of this T cell receptor (beta chain) was carried out in a study of Ad26.COV2.S vaccination and SARS-CoV-2 variants. Study as a whole: Intramuscular Ad26.COV2.S at 5x10^10 or 1x10^11 viral particles.

Indicated treatment: some 20 received Ad26.COV2.S at low or high dose, single or two shots; about 5 received placebo; per-sample allocation not given. On day 63 after the first injection, vaccine and placebo recipients gave samples. Based in Boston, the donor was an adult of 18-55 years. The protocol was immunoSEQ multiplex PCR, while the TCRdb copy is restricted to in-frame clones and leaves out a portion. The table has over 350,000 clones, 75% to 90% seen once. General observations from the study: Relative to placebo recipients, vaccine recipients exhibited elevated spike-specific TCR breadth.

In the case of this clone: Its target is unknown.

Germline-derived CDR1 and CDR2 are LNHDA and SQIVND (reference sequence). There are 14 residues in the CDR3. Deletions cut 3 bases from V and 0 bases from J, with 8 bases between. The sample in question was peripheral blood, obtained in a trial of Ad26.COV2.S vaccine versus placebo. This chain uses TRBV19 with TRBJ1-1; D gene ambiguous. This clonotype was obtained from a person between 18 and 65 years old who received the Ad26.COV2.S COVID-19 vaccine or a placebo. Here the CDR3 DNA reads TGTGCCAGTAGTATGCCGACTGTGAACACTGAAGCTTTCTTT. The encoded protein is CASSMPTVNTEAFF.